The 27 T cell receptor beta chains presented below share a single source sample, sequenced in a study of cytomegalovirus exposure and HLA in healthy donors (dated 2017 in TCRdb). The library was obtained by the immunoSEQ multiplex PCR assay. A mixture of 60 forward primers for TCR Vbeta segments and 13 reverse primers for TCR Jbeta segments was used in the multiplex PCR. The table was pulled from immuneACCESS by TCRdb, which kept in-frame rearrangements only. Such tables lose some clones; where checked, under half of the loss comes from unresolved V genes, and the rest has no known cause. The sample data list roughly 200,000 clones, and 85% to 90% of these were observed just once. 1% to 1.5% of the sample comes from the top ten. Material: PBMCs. Receptor source: a young man in good health and CMV-seronegative.

There are a few counts of this clone. This chain joins TRBV5-6 and TRBJ2-7; 8 positions agree with TRBD1. From germline, CDR1 is SGHDT and CDR2 YYEEEE. With 4 bases clipped from V and 6 bases from J, the junction kept 9 bases outside the gene matches. The CDR3 loop spans 14 amino acids. As DNA, the CDR3 is TGTGCCAGCAGCCGACAGGGGATCGGAGTCGAGCAGTACTTC. Translation: CASSRQGIGVEQYF.

V gene TRBV27 combines with J gene TRBJ2-7, with D perhaps matching TRBD1 (6 bases). Germline values: CDR1 MNHEY, CDR2 SMNVEV (reference sequence). The CDR3 totals 14 residues. The V and J ends lost 6 bases and 1 base respectively, with 13 bases between them. This CDR3 is CASSTDSLSYEQYF. CDR3 in DNA: TGTGCCAGCAGCACGGACAGTCTATCCTACGAGCAGTACTTC.

The rearrangement uses TRBV29-1 and TRBJ2-5; TRBD1 might be the D (6 bases). Trimming took off 3 bases at V and 5 bases at J, with 16 bases between the two ends. This CDR3 is 14 amino acids long. Germline V gene lookup returns CDR1 SQVTM and CDR2 ANQGSEA. The CDR3 region has the DNA TGCAGCGTTGAGGACAGCACCTTGGGGGAGACCCAGTACTTC. This sequence encodes CSVEDSTLGETQYF.

This clone was observed a few times. This sequence joins TRBV27 and TRBJ2-1, with a tentative D call TRBD2 (5 bases). V lost 8 bases to trimming and J lost 0 bases, with 17 bases between them. This CDR3 spans 16 amino acids. The V gene's germline CDR1 is MNHEY and CDR2 SMNVEV (reference sequence). CDR3 bases: TGTGCCAGCCGTCTACGGGGTCAAACCTCCTACAATGAGCAGTTCTTC. Encoded protein: CASRLRGQTSYNEQFF.

V and J are TRBV4-1 and TRBJ2-1; 7 positions match TRBD2. V was clipped by 0 bases and J by 4 bases; unmatched bases: 9. The CDR3 loop spans 17 amino acids. Germline CDR1 is MGHRA and CDR2 is YSYEKL. CDR3 region: CASSQESRTSVYNEQFF. The DNA of the CDR3 is TGCGCCAGCAGCCAAGAATCCCGAACTAGCGTTTACAATGAGCAGTTCTTC.

The chain is built from TRBV5-1 and TRBJ2-7; 14 bases map to TRBD2. Germline V gene data show CDR1 as SGHRS and CDR2 as YFSETQ. Trimming removed 1 base from V and 6 bases from J; junction bases left unmatched: 6. The length of the CDR3 is 16 residues. For the CDR3, the DNA is TGCGCCAGCAGCTTGAAAGGGACTAGCGGGAGAGCCGAGCAGTACTTC. Translation gives CASSLKGTSGRAEQYF.

The chain has TRBV7-9 and TRBJ2-2, with 9 positions matching TRBD2. In germline, CDR1 is SEHNR, CDR2 FQNEAQ (reference sequence). This CDR3 contains 16 residues. V was clipped by 3 bases and J by 4 bases; unmatched bases: 6. The CDR3 here is CASSLGSGSITGELFF. Written as DNA, the CDR3 is TGTGCCAGCAGCTTGGGTAGCGGGAGTATCACCGGGGAGCTGTTTTTT.

The rearrangement joins TRBV30 to TRBJ1-5, with D possibly being TRBD1 (6 bases). Germline lookup yields CDR1 GTSNPN and CDR2 SVGIG (reference sequence). The CDR3 spans 16 residues. The V end lost 7 bases, the J end lost 7 bases, and 26 bases lay between the germline ends. CDR3 residues: CASGAAGSGGAQPQHF. The CDR3 region has the DNA TGTGCCTCGGGTGCGGCAGGGAGTGGGGGGGCGCAGCCCCAGCATTTT.

V usage is TRBV2 and J usage is TRBJ2-1; the match to TRBD2 covers 9 bases. V lost 1 base and J lost 7; bases outside the gene matches: 8. Germline V CDR1 and CDR2: SNHLY, FYNNEI. The CDR3 spans 16 residues. CDR3 in DNA: TGTGCCAGCAGTGAAGTTGGGACTAGCTCGTGGAATGAGCAGTTCTTC. Translated, it gives CASSEVGTSSWNEQFF.

The CDR3 sequence: CASSFRTGWNEQFF. The CDR3 coding sequence is TGTGCCAGCAGCTTCAGGACAGGGTGGAATGAGCAGTTCTTC. This chain links TRBV9 with TRBJ2-1; 8 bases are a match to TRBD1. The CDR3 totals 14 residues. The germline V gene has CDR1 SGDLS and CDR2 YYNGEE. V was clipped by 4 bases and J by 7 bases; unmatched bases: 7.

The V gene is TRBV27, the J gene TRBJ2-7; 10 bases are shared with TRBD1. Looked up from germline, CDR1 is MNHEY and CDR2 is SMNVEV (reference sequence). V lost 1 base and J lost 7; bases outside the gene matches: 7. CDR3 length: 15 amino acids. CDR3 residues: CASSLFPGQGREQYF. The CDR3 DNA reads TGTGCCAGCAGTTTATTCCCGGGACAGGGGCGGGAGCAGTACTTC.

With regard to this clone: One junction end does not reproduce the germline sequence, and a read error may be involved. The chain employs TRBV18 and TRBJ1-6, with TRBD1 matching 7 bases. The germline V gene has CDR1 KGHSH and CDR2 LQKENI. The CDR3 has 16 amino acids. The CDR3 bases are TGTGCCAGCTCAACACCAGGGGGATGGACCAATTCACCCCTCCACTTT. The encoded protein is CASSTPGGWTNSPLHF.

The chain links TRBV6-6 to TRBJ2-1; 11 nucleotides agree with TRBD2. CDR3 size: 15 residues. J lost 4 bases, V lost 5 bases, and 4 bases had no gene match. The germline gives CDR1 MNHNY, CDR2 SVGAGI (reference sequence). This chain's CDR3 is CASSKTSGEYNEQFF. The CDR3 DNA sequence: TGTGCCAGCAGTAAGACTAGCGGGGAATACAATGAGCAGTTCTTC.

The chain recombines TRBV6-1 with TRBJ2-7; possibly TRBD1 for D (6 bases). Germline V gene data show CDR1 as MNHNS and CDR2 as SASEGT. CDR3 size: 14 residues. V was shortened by 5 bases and J by 6 bases, with 17 bases between the two germline ends. This chain's CDR3 is CASSFLTGTGEQYF. The CDR3 bases are TGTGCCAGCAGTTTCCTGACAGGAACAGGCGAGCAGTACTTC.

The V gene is TRBV11-1, the J gene TRBJ1-1; 8 positions match TRBD1. The CDR3 is 14 amino acids. The V segment lost 3 bases and the J segment 4 bases; nucleotides outside the gene matches: 4. CDR1 SGHAT and CDR2 FQDESV come from the germline V gene (reference sequence). The CDR3 nucleotides are TGTGCCAGCAGCTTGAACACAGGGGGCACTGAAGCTTTCTTT. Protein product: CASSLNTGGTEAFF.

The chain employs TRBV6-5 and TRBJ2-5; 11 bases map to TRBD1. The J call is doubtful: the DNA matches TRBJ2-7 better. CDR3 length: 16 residues. Germline V gene sequence: CDR1 MNHEY, CDR2 SVGAGI. The CDR3 DNA reads as TGTGCCAGCAGTTACTCCTGGGACAGGGGGTTCTACGAGCAGTACTTC. Protein product: CASSYSWDRGFYEQYF.

The CDR3 nucleotides are TGTGCCAGTATCCAGCCAGGGGTCTATGGCTACACCTTC. It specifies CASIQPGVYGYTF. This rearrangement joins TRBV28 to TRBJ1-2; D may be TRBD1 (6 bases). The CDR3 contains 13 residues. CDR1 and CDR2 from the germline V gene are MDHEN and SYDVKM. V shed 9 bases and J shed 4 bases, with 15 bases lying between them.

This clone was counted only a few times. The rearrangement joins TRBV7-9 to TRBJ1-2, with D possibly matching TRBD1 (5 bases). CDR1 and CDR2 (germline): SEHNR, FQNEAQ (reference sequence). This CDR3 has 12 amino acids. Deletions cut 7 bases from V and 3 bases from J, with 9 bases between. The CDR3 DNA sequence: TGTGCCAGCAACCGGGACTACTATGGCTACACCTTC. This translates into CASNRDYYGYTF.

This chain joins TRBV6-5 and TRBJ1-4; perhaps TRBD1 as D (5 bases). The ends were cut back, 2 bases at V and 8 bases at J, with 12 bases in the middle. Germline CDR1 reads MNHEY; CDR2 reads SVGAGI. There are 14 residues in the CDR3. The CDR3 region is CASSYGRVGEKLFF. The CDR3 coding sequence is TGTGCCAGCAGTTACGGCAGGGTTGGCGAAAAACTGTTTTTT.

The chain links TRBV6-1 to TRBJ2-7; 7 positions match TRBD1. CDR1 and CDR2 (germline): MNHNS, SASEGT. The CDR3 totals 16 residues. V shed 2 bases and J 2 bases; nucleotides not matched to a gene: 9. The CDR3: CASSEYRGQPPYEQYF. The CDR3 DNA reads as TGTGCCAGCAGTGAATATAGGGGACAGCCTCCCTACGAGCAGTACTTC.

The chain links TRBV7-9 to TRBJ1-2; 9 nucleotides match TRBD1. The germline V gene has CDR1 SEHNR and CDR2 FQNEAQ (reference sequence). The CDR3 spans 16 residues. Germline trimming cut 7 bases from V and 2 bases from J; bases unmatched to any gene: 11. The CDR3 protein is CASTTLDRGVNYGYTF. Written as DNA, the CDR3 is TGTGCCAGCACCACCTTGGACAGGGGAGTAAACTATGGCTACACCTTC.

The rearrangement joins TRBV2 to TRBJ2-5, with D possibly being TRBD2 (6 bases). Per the germline V gene, CDR1 is SNHLY and CDR2 is FYNNEI. The CDR3 runs to 14 residues. V lost 2 bases, J lost 5 bases, and 12 bases lay in between. CDR3 region: CASSEMTSFETQYF. Here the CDR3 DNA reads TGTGCCAGCAGTGAAATGACTAGTTTTGAGACCCAGTACTTC.

The V gene is TRBV6-5, the J gene TRBJ1-1, with TRBD1 matching over 7 bases. The V segment lost 0 bases and the J segment 8 bases; nucleotides outside the gene matches: 6. This CDR3 is 14 amino acids long. Per the germline V gene, CDR1 is MNHEY and CDR2 is SVGAGI. As DNA, the CDR3 is TGTGCCAGCAGTTACTCCCAAGGGACAGCCGAAGCTTTCTTT. It is translated as CASSYSQGTAEAFF.

This chain joins TRBV5-1 and TRBJ2-7; 7 bases match TRBD1. Trimming removed 0 bases from V and 7 bases from J; junction bases left unmatched: 7. This CDR3 region has 14 residues. Germline CDR1 is SGHRS and CDR2 is YFSETQ. In DNA form, the CDR3 reads TGCGCCAGCAGCTTGGGGGGACAGACCGTGGAGCAGTACTTC. Its translation is CASSLGGQTVEQYF.

This clone has a handful of counts. The chain uses TRBV29-1 and TRBJ2-1; 11 bases line up with TRBD2. The V segment lost 6 bases and the J segment 3 bases; nucleotides outside the gene matches: 4. CDR1 and CDR2 (germline): SQVTM, ANQGSEA. This CDR3 is built from 14 residues. The CDR3 sequence is CSVATSGDYNEQFF. CDR3 DNA: TGCAGCGTCGCGACTAGCGGGGACTACAATGAGCAGTTCTTC.

The chain is built from TRBV10-2 and TRBJ2-5; TRBD2 matches 7 bases. The CDR3 is 14 amino acids. CDR1 is WSHSY, CDR2 SAAADI, per germline. Trimming removed 4 bases from V and 5 bases from J; junction bases left unmatched: 7. CDR3 loop: CASSVGGDRETQYF. In nucleotides, the CDR3 is TGCGCCAGCAGTGTGGGGGGGGACCGGGAGACCCAGTACTTC.

This chain uses TRBV28 with TRBJ2-7; D is uncertain. The CDR3 extends over 11 amino acids. Germline V lookup: CDR1 MDHEN, CDR2 SYDVKM. Deletions cut 1 base from V and 5 bases from J, with 3 bases between. The DNA of the CDR3 is TGTGCCAGCAGTTTATCGGACGAGCAGTACTTC. This sequence encodes CASSLSDEQYF. Based on the CDR3 plus reference TRBV28 and TRBJ2-7, the full variable domain is DVKVTQSSRYLVKRTGEKVFLECVQDMDHENMFWYRQDPGLGLRLIYFSYDVKMKEKGDIPEGYSVSREKKERFSLILESASTNQTSMYLCASSLSDEQYFGPGTRLTVT.